Sequencing of this T cell receptor (beta chain) was carried out in a study of blood T cell repertoires in COVID-19 (dated by TCRdb to 2019 to 2021). Looking at the study overall: Collaborator samples came from the United States, Italy and Spain and covered acute and convalescent phases of COVID-19. The samples were drawn from the first 160 participants of the ongoing ImmuneRACE study and from 1,254 subjects provided by 6 global collaborators. Where HLA class I and class II types were available, the types were taken from metadata supplied by the sample provider, not from assay-based typing. Subjects who had been exposed to COVID-19, were actively infected with it, or had recovered from it provided the deeply sampled blood TCRbeta repertoires that made up the dataset. The material from the prospective study consisted of cDNA or gDNA derived from T cells, B-cell-depleted T cells, or PBMCs. The repertoires were released in a freely available public database intended as a resource for research on the immune response to SARS-CoV-2. The sample metadata nearly always contained a de-identified subject ID, COVID-19 status, age in years and sex. Study-wide conclusions, independent of this receptor: The quantity of clinical and demographic metadata differed by source and by participant and was supplied without curation.

Whole blood was collected in K2EDTA tubes by collaborating institutions according to the institutions' own protocols. Collaborator samples were shipped for TCRbeta analysis as frozen whole blood, isolated PBMCs, or DNA extracted from either sample type. The CDR3 starts with the cysteine, ends with the phenylalanine, and has 16 residues. The kept DNA is CDR3 alone, 48 bases in frame from the first base. V trim: 1 base; J trim: 6 bases; unmatched bases: 7. From the germline V gene, CDR1 is SGHRS and CDR2 is YFSETQ. This clone was counted once. The clone's antigen remains unknown. No clone much larger than this one lies a single base away; base qualities are absent. The immunoSEQ Assay, a bias-controlled multiplex PCR, was used to amplify TCRbeta CDR3 regions from genomic DNA. The authors processed their data as follows. The number of nucleated cells in each sample was estimated by amplification of reference gene primers within the assay. Sequence reads were collapsed and filtered to measure the absolute abundance of every unique TCRbeta CDR3 rearrangement. For each sample, productive Simpson clonality was calculated as the square root of Simpson's diversity index across productive rearrangements. The clones in this table, taken by TCRdb from immuneACCESS, are in-frame only. Not every clone is retained; where verified, under half of the shortfall comes from an unresolved V gene, and the cause of the rest is unknown. V and J calls plus clone size are reproduced from that table; the DNA served to infer D and trimming. This sample gives 40,000 to 55,000 clones in total; approximately 80% of them show up just once. In total, the top ten clones hold about 14% of the sample.

Recombination joined TRBV5-1 with TRBJ2-1, with 10 junctional bases fitting TRBD2. This receptor was identified in a human donor in a cohort sampled during active COVID-19. The sequenced material came from peripheral blood. In nucleotide form, the sequence is TGCGCCAGCAGCTTGATAGGTCTAGCGGGAGTCAATGAGCAGTTCTTC. Its translation is CASSLIGLAGVNEQFF.